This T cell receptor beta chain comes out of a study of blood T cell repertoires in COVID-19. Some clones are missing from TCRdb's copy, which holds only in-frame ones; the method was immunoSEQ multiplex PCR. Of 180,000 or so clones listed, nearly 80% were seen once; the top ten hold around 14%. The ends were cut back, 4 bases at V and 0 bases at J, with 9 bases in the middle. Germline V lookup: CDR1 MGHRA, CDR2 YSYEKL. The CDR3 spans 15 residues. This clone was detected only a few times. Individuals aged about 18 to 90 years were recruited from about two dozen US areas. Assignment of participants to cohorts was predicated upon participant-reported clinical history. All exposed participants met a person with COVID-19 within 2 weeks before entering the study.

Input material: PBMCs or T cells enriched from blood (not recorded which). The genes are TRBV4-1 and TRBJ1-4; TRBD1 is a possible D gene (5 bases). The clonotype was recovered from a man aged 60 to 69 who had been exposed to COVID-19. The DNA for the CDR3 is TGCGCCAGCAGCCGATCACAGGCAACTAATGAAAAACTGTTTTTT. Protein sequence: CASSRSQATNEKLFF.